Listed below are T cell receptor beta chains from one sample, sequenced in a study of read filtering for tumor transcriptome and immune sequencing. TCRdb reprocessed the reads via MiXCR and lists one record per CDR3 protein. The sample lists tens of thousands of distinct CDR3 sequences, about 20% occurring once. Material: a population of CD138-negative cells sorted from bone marrow. These receptors were taken from a donor aged 40 or over with multiple myeloma. Each CDR3 is given with its conserved first and last residue. Each record gives: J gene, V gene, clone size, D gene, CDR3 DNA, CDR3 protein. The D gene is left open where the match is weak. Clone size is not always given. Where it is, it says once, few, many or a class for expanded clones.

j_gene: TRBJ2-2; v_gene: TRBV30; abundance: many; d_gene: TRBD2; CDR3nt: TGTGCCTTGACAAGCGGGAGGGTCCGGGGCGGGGAGCTGTTTTTT; CDR3aa: CALTSGRVRGGELFF
j_gene: TRBJ1-1; v_gene: TRBV6-5; abundance: many; d_gene: NA; CDR3nt: TGTGCCAGCAGTTACTCGGGCAGGGGCACTGAAGCTTTCTTT; CDR3aa: CASSYSGRGTEAFF
j_gene: TRBJ1-3; v_gene: TRBV20-1; abundance: many; d_gene: NA; CDR3nt: TGCAGTGCTAGAAGGTCCATACTGGGAAACACCATATATTTT; CDR3aa: CSARRSILGNTIYF
j_gene: TRBJ2-2; v_gene: TRBV29-1; abundance: NA; d_gene: NA; CDR3nt: TGCAGCGTTGCTTTTGCGGACTACACCGGGGAGCTGTTTTTT; CDR3aa: CSVAFADYTGELFF
j_gene: TRBJ1-1; v_gene: TRBV19; abundance: NA; d_gene: NA; CDR3nt: TGTGCCAGTAGTATAGGGAATCCTAGGGTCACTGAAGCTTTCTTT; CDR3aa: CASSIGNPRVTEAFF
j_gene: TRBJ1-1; v_gene: TRBV5-1; abundance: many; d_gene: NA; CDR3nt: TGCGCCAGCAGCATCAGGGGGAACACTGAAGCTTTCTTT; CDR3aa: CASSIRGNTEAFF
j_gene: TRBJ2-1; v_gene: TRBV6-5; abundance: many; d_gene: TRBD2; CDR3nt: TGTGCCAGCAGATCCTCCCACAGCGGGAGAGGCAATGAGCAGTTCTTC; CDR3aa: CASRSSHSGRGNEQFF
j_gene: TRBJ2-7; v_gene: TRBV20-1; abundance: many; d_gene: TRBD1; CDR3nt: TGCAGTGCTAGAGAGGCGGGACAGGGGCACTACGAGCAGTACTTC; CDR3aa: CSAREAGQGHYEQYF
j_gene: TRBJ2-3; v_gene: TRBV24-1; abundance: many; d_gene: NA; CDR3nt: TGTGCCACCAGTGATTTGACGGGTAGCACAGATACGCAGTATTTT; CDR3aa: CATSDLTGSTDTQYF
j_gene: TRBJ1-2; v_gene: TRBV2; abundance: many; d_gene: TRBD1; CDR3nt: TGTGCCAGCAGGATGACAGGGGGGGGATATGGCTACACCTTC; CDR3aa: CASRMTGGGYGYTF
j_gene: TRBJ1-4; v_gene: TRBV28; abundance: NA; d_gene: NA; CDR3nt: TGTGCCAGCAGTTTGGTTGGTGAAAAACTGTTTTTT; CDR3aa: CASSLVGEKLFF
j_gene: TRBJ1-5; v_gene: TRBV6-2/TRBV6-3; abundance: NA; d_gene: NA; CDR3nt: TGTGCCAGCACCAACCACGGGGAAGGCAATCAGCCCCAGCATTTT; CDR3aa: CASTNHGEGNQPQHF
j_gene: TRBJ2-5; v_gene: TRBV6-6; abundance: many; d_gene: TRBD2; CDR3nt: TGTGCCAGCAGTTACTTTCTAGCGGGAGCCCCAGAGACCCAGTACTTC; CDR3aa: CASSYFLAGAPETQYF
j_gene: TRBJ2-3; v_gene: TRBV10-3; abundance: many; d_gene: TRBD2; CDR3nt: TGTGCCATCAGTGGGACTAGCGGTAGCACAGATACGCAGTATTTT; CDR3aa: CAISGTSGSTDTQYF
j_gene: TRBJ2-1; v_gene: TRBV4-2; abundance: few; d_gene: TRBD1; CDR3nt: TGTGCCAGCAGCGAAGAATTACAGGGGGTCAATGAGCAGTTCTTC; CDR3aa: CASSEELQGVNEQFF
j_gene: TRBJ2-1; v_gene: TRBV6-2/TRBV6-3; abundance: many; d_gene: NA; CDR3nt: TGTGCCAGCAGTTACTCCTGGGTAATGAGACACAATGAGCAGTTCTTC; CDR3aa: CASSYSWVMRHNEQFF
j_gene: TRBJ1-5; v_gene: TRBV10-3; abundance: NA; d_gene: NA; CDR3nt: TGTACCATCAGTGAGTCTTTACCGGGGGGTAATCAGCCCCAGCATTTT; CDR3aa: CTISESLPGGNQPQHF
j_gene: TRBJ2-5; v_gene: TRBV12-3/TRBV12-4; abundance: many; d_gene: TRBD2; CDR3nt: TGTGCCAGCACCATGAGACTAGCGGGGGCTCAAGAGACCCAGTACTTC; CDR3aa: CASTMRLAGAQETQYF
j_gene: TRBJ2-4; v_gene: TRBV15; abundance: many; d_gene: TRBD1; CDR3nt: TGTGCCACGGGAACAGGGGGAATAGCCAAAAACATTCAGTACTTC; CDR3aa: CATGTGGIAKNIQYF
j_gene: TRBJ2-3; v_gene: TRBV28; abundance: NA; d_gene: NA; CDR3nt: TGTGCCAGCAGCCTCAGGGGAAATACGCAGTATTTT; CDR3aa: CASSLRGNTQYF
j_gene: TRBJ2-5; v_gene: TRBV9; abundance: few; d_gene: TRBD2; CDR3nt: TGTGCCAGCAGCGTAGCTAGCGGTTACGTGACCCAGTACTTC; CDR3aa: CASSVASGYVTQYF
j_gene: TRBJ2-7; v_gene: TRBV7-8; abundance: many; d_gene: NA; CDR3nt: TGTGCCAGCAGCTTAGTAATAGGACACTACGAGCAGTACTTC; CDR3aa: CASSLVIGHYEQYF
j_gene: TRBJ1-5; v_gene: TRBV19; abundance: NA; d_gene: NA; CDR3nt: TGTGCCAGTAGTATCACGGGGGGCAATCAGCCCCGGCATTTT; CDR3aa: CASSITGGNQPRHF
j_gene: TRBJ2-3; v_gene: TRBV6-5; abundance: NA; d_gene: TRBD1; CDR3nt: TGTGCCAGCAGTCTAGGACAGGGTTCCCCCGATATGCAGTATTTT; CDR3aa: CASSLGQGSPDMQYF
j_gene: TRBJ2-1; v_gene: TRBV24-1; abundance: few; d_gene: NA; CDR3nt: TGTGCCACCAGTGATCCCACTGTCGGCGTTAGCTCCTACAATGAGCAGTTCTTC; CDR3aa: CATSDPTVGVSSYNEQFF
j_gene: TRBJ2-5; v_gene: TRBV11-3; abundance: many; d_gene: TRBD2; CDR3nt: TGTGCCAGCAGCTTAAACCTAGCGGCGTACCAAGAGACCCAGTACTTC; CDR3aa: CASSLNLAAYQETQYF
j_gene: TRBJ1-6; v_gene: TRBV4-1; abundance: many; d_gene: NA; CDR3nt: TGCGCCAGCAGCCAAGTACGCGGGCAGTTAAATTCACCCCTCCACTTT; CDR3aa: CASSQVRGQLNSPLHF
j_gene: TRBJ2-1; v_gene: TRBV7-3; abundance: many; d_gene: NA; CDR3nt: TGTGCCAGCAGCCCCATAGGAATTAACAACAATGAGCAGTTCTTC; CDR3aa: CASSPIGINNNEQFF
j_gene: TRBJ2-7; v_gene: TRBV18; abundance: few; d_gene: TRBD2; CDR3nt: TGTGCCAGCTCACCACCGGTGCTAGCGGGAGTCTACGAGCAGTACTTC; CDR3aa: CASSPPVLAGVYEQYF
j_gene: TRBJ2-3; v_gene: TRBV20-1; abundance: once; d_gene: TRBD2; CDR3nt: TGCAGTGCTAGGGGGACTAGCGGACACACAGATACGCAGTATTTT; CDR3aa: CSARGTSGHTDTQYF
j_gene: TRBJ2-2; v_gene: TRBV2; abundance: many; d_gene: NA; CDR3nt: TGTGCCAGCAGTGAAAAGCCGGTTGGGCTGGGGGCAGGAACCGGGGAGCTGTTTTTT; CDR3aa: CASSEKPVGLGAGTGELFF
j_gene: TRBJ1-5; v_gene: TRBV28; abundance: NA; d_gene: NA; CDR3nt: TGTGCCAGCAGTTTCCCCGAGGGAGGCAGGCCCCAGCATTTT; CDR3aa: CASSFPEGGRPQHF
j_gene: TRBJ2-1; v_gene: TRBV28; abundance: many; d_gene: NA; CDR3nt: TGTGCCAGCAGTACTAGGGGCCCCTACAATGAGCAGTTCTTC; CDR3aa: CASSTRGPYNEQFF
j_gene: TRBJ1-5; v_gene: TRBV11-2; abundance: NA; d_gene: TRBD1; CDR3nt: TGTGCCAGCAGCTTAGAGGGTCGGGGACAGAACAATCAGCCCCAGCATTTT; CDR3aa: CASSLEGRGQNNQPQHF